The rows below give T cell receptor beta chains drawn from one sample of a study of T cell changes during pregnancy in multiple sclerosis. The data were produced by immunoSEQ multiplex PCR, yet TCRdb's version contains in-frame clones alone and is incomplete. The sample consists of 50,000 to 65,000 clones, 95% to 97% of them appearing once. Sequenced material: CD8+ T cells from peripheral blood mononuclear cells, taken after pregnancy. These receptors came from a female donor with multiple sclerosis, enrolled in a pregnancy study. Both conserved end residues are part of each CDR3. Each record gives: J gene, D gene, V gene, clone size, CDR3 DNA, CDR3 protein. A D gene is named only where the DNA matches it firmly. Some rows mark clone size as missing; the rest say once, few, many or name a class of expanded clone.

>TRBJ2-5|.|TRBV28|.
TGTGCCAGCAGCACTGACAGGACGGAGACCCAGTACTTC
CASSTDRTETQYF
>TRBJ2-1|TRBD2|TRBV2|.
TGTGCCAGCCGGAGACTAGCGGGAGGCCCCTCCCCATACAATGAGCAGTTCTTC
CASRRLAGGPSPYNEQFF
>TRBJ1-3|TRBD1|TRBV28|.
TGTGCCAGCAGTGTACAGGGGGCGAGTAACACCATATATTTT
CASSVQGASNTIYF
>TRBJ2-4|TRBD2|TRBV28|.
TGTGCCAGCAGTTTAGCGGGAGAGGGAAACATTCAGTACTTC
CASSLAGEGNIQYF
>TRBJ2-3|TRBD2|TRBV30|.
TGTGCCTGGAGTGGAGCGGGGGGGGTAGATACGCAGTATTTT
CAWSGAGGVDTQYF
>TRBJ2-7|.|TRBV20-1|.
TGCAGTGCTTCAGATTCCTACGAGCAGTACTTC
CSASDSYEQYF
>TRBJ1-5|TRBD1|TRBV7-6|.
TGTGCCAGCAGCTCCGGACAGGGAGTCAATCAGCCCCAGCATTTT
CASSSGQGVNQPQHF
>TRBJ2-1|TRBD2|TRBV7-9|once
TGTGCCAGCAGCCCGGGACTAGCGGGAGTAAACAATGAGCAGTTCTTC
CASSPGLAGVNNEQFF
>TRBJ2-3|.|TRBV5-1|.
TGCGCCAGCAGCTTGGGTTTTAGCGGCACAGATACGCAGTATTTT
CASSLGFSGTDTQYF
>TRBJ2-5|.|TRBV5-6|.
TGTGCCAGCAGCTTTTCAAAGGACAACCAAGAGACCCAGTACTTC
CASSFSKDNQETQYF
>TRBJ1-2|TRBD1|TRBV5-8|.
TGTGCCAGCAGCCCGAGAGGGGGCCCGGGCTATGGCTACACCTTC
CASSPRGGPGYGYTF
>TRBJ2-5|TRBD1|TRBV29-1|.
TGCAGCGTTGAGGAGCGGACAGGGCCCCTCCAAGAGACCCAGTACTTC
CSVEERTGPLQETQYF
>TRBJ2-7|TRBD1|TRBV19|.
TGTGCCAGTGCGCCCGGGACAGGATTCTACGAGCAGTACTTC
CASAPGTGFYEQYF
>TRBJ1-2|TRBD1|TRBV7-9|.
TGTGCCAGCAGCTTGGGACAGATCCTCTATGGCTACACCTTC
CASSLGQILYGYTF
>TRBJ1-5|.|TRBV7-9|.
TGTGCCAGCAGCTCCCTCTCGGGGGATCAGCCCCAGCATTTT
CASSSLSGDQPQHF
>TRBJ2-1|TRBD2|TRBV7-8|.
TGTGCCAGCAGCTTGGGGGCCCCTGGGACTAGCGGAGGGGGGCAGTTCTTC
CASSLGAPGTSGGGQFF
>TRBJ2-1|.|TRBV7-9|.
TGTGCCAGCAGCGTAGTCCCTAGTATCGGTTACAATGAGCAGTTCTTC
CASSVVPSIGYNEQFF
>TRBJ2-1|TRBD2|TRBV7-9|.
TGTGCCAGCAGCTCCGGACTAGCGGTAAATGAGCAGTTCTTC
CASSSGLAVNEQFF
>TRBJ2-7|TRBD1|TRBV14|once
TGTGCCAGCAGCCAAGGAACACACCGGGACAGGACATCCTACGAGCAGTACTTC
CASSQGTHRDRTSYEQYF
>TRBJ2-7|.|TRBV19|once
TGTGCCAGTAGTATGGGCGGGAATCCAAATTACGAGCAGTACTTC
CASSMGGNPNYEQYF
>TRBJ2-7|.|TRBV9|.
TGTGCCAGCAGCCAGGAGGGAACACACTCCTACGAGCAGTACTTC
CASSQEGTHSYEQYF
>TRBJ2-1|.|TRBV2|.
TGTGCCAGCAGTGAAGATTTATTCTACAATGAGCAGTTCTTC
CASSEDLFYNEQFF
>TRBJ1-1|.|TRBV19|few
TGTGCCAGTAGTATCAGGGGAGGGACTGAAGCTTTCTTT
CASSIRGGTEAFF
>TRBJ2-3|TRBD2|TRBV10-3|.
TGTGCCATCAGGAGTACTAGCGGGAACCCCGAAGATACGCAGTATTTT
CAIRSTSGNPEDTQYF
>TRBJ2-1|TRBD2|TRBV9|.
TGTGCCAGCAGCGACCCCGGACTAGCGGGAGTCGATGAGCAGTTCTTC
CASSDPGLAGVDEQFF
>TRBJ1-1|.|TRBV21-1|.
TGTGCCAGCAGCTCTCCGACAGCGAACACTGAAGCTTTCTTT
CASSSPTANTEAFF
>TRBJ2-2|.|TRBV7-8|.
TGTGCCAGCAGCACAAACTCCGGGACTCCCTTCGCCGGGGGCGGGGAGCTGTTTTTT
CASSTNSGTPFAGGGELFF
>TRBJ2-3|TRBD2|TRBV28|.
TGTGCCAGCAGTTCCGTTAGCGGGCCCTGGAGCACAGATACGCAGTATTTT
CASSSVSGPWSTDTQYF
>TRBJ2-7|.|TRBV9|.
TGTGCCAGCAGCCCGGGGAGCGCAAGCTCCTACGAGCAGTACTTC
CASSPGSASSYEQYF
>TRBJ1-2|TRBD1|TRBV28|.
TGTGCCAGCAGTTCGCTACAGGGGTCGGGTTATGGCTACACCTTC
CASSSLQGSGYGYTF
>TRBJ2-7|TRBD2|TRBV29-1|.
TGCAGCGTTGCCAGCGGGAGTTCGTCCTACGAGCAGTACTTC
CSVASGSSSYEQYF
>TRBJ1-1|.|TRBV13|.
TGTGCCAGCAGCTTAGTTGGCCCGAACACTGAAGCTTTCTTT
CASSLVGPNTEAFF
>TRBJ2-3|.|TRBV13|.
TGTGCCAGCAGCTTCGGGGGTACAGATACGCAGTATTTT
CASSFGGTDTQYF
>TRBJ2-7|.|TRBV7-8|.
TGTGCCAGCAGCTTAGCCAAGGACGGACATAGCTCCTACGAGCAGTACTTC
CASSLAKDGHSSYEQYF
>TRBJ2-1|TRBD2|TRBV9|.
TGTGCCAGCAGCCCCTCGGGGACTAGATCCTACAATGAGCAGTTCTTC
CASSPSGTRSYNEQFF
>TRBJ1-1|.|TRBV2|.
TGTGCCAGCACGGGGAAAGAAGCTTTCTTT
CASTGKEAFF
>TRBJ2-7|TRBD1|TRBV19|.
TGTGCCACCGTGGACAGGGGCTACGAGCAGTACTTC
CATVDRGYEQYF
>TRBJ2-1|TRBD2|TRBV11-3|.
TGTGCCAGCAGCTTAGATCTATCAGGGACTAGCGCTTTGAATGAGCAGTTCTTC
CASSLDLSGTSALNEQFF
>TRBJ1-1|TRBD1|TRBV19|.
TGTGCCAGTAGTATCCTCGACAGGGGGCGGAAGACTGAAGCTTTCTTT
CASSILDRGRKTEAFF
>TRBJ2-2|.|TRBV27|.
TGTGCCAGCAGTTCCCTTCAGACAGGCTCCGTCACCGGGGAGCTGTTTTTT
CASSSLQTGSVTGELFF
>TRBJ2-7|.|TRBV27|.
TGTGCCAGCAGTTTTAGAGTGTCCTACGAGCAGTACTTC
CASSFRVSYEQYF
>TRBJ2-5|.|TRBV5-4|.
TGTGCCAGCAGCCTCGGCGGGGCACCCCGAGAGACCCAGTACTTC
CASSLGGAPRETQYF
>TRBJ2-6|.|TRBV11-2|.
TGTGCCAGCAGCTTCTCCCCTGGGGCCAACGTCCTGACTTTC
CASSFSPGANVLTF
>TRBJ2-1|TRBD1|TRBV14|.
TGTGCCAGCAGCCAAACCGGGACAGGGGGAATAGGGGAGCAGTTCTTC
CASSQTGTGGIGEQFF
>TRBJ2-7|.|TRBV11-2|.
TGTGCCAGCAGCTTAGTGGTAGGACTTAGCAGCTCCTACGAGCAGTACTTC
CASSLVVGLSSSYEQYF
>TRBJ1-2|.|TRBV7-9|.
TGTGCCAGCAGCCCAGAAGACTATGGCTACACCTTC
CASSPEDYGYTF
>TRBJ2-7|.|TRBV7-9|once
TGTGCCAGCAGCCCGACGGGTGGGGGGTACGAGCAGTACTTC
CASSPTGGGYEQYF
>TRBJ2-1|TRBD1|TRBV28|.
TGTGCCAGCAGTTCCAGCAGGGGGGAGCAGTTCTTC
CASSSSRGEQFF
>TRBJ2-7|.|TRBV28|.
TGTGCCAGCAGCCTAGACAGATTCTCCTACGAGCAGTACTTC
CASSLDRFSYEQYF
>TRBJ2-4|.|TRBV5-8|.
TGTGCCAGCAGCTTTGCAGGGGCAAGGGACATTCAGTACTTC
CASSFAGARDIQYF
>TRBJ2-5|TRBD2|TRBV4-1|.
TGCGCCAGCAGCCAAGATCCCAGCGGGAGGGCCTATGGGGAGACCCAGTACTTC
CASSQDPSGRAYGETQYF
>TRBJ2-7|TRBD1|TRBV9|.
TGTGCCAGCAGCGCGGGGACAGGGGCGGTGTACGAGCAGTACTTC
CASSAGTGAVYEQYF
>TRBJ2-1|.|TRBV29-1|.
TGCAGCCCTATCGGCAGGGAAGGTGAGCAGTTCTTC
CSPIGREGEQFF
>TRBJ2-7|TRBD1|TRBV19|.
TGTGCCAGTAGTATAGGGGACAGCCCTTACGAGCAGTACTTC
CASSIGDSPYEQYF
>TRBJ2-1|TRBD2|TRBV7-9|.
TGTGCCAGCAGCTCCCCATCCCCACTAGCGGGAGTCAAAGGTGAGCAGTTCTTC
CASSSPSPLAGVKGEQFF
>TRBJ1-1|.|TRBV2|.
TGTGCCAGCAGTGAAGCCCCTTTGAACACTGAAGCTTTCTTT
CASSEAPLNTEAFF